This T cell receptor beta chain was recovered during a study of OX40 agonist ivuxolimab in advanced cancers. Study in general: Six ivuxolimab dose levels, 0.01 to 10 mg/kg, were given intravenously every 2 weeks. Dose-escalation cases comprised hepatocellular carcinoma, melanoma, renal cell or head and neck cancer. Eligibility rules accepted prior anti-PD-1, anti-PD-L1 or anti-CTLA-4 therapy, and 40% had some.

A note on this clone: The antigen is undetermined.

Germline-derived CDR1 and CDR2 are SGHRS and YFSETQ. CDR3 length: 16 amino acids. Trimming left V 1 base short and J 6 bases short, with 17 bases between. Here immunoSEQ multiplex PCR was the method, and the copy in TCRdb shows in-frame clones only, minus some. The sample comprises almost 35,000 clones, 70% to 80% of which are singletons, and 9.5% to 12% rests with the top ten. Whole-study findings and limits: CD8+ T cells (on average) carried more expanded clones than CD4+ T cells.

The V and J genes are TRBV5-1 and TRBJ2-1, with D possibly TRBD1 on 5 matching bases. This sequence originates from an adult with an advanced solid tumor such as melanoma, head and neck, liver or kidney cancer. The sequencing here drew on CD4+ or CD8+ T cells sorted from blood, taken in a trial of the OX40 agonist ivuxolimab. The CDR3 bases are TGCGCCAGCAGCTTGCGTTCTCAGGGCCCCACCAATGAGCAGTTCTTC. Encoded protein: CASSLRSQGPTNEQFF.